The 29 T cell receptor beta chains below come from one sample, sequenced in a study of T cells in Graves' hyperthyroidism and ophthalmopathy. There were TCR beta CDR3 regions amplified from RNA transcripts. Researchers ran a first-round RT-PCR on the TCR CDR3 using the HTBI primer set. Using its own MiXCR run on the multiplex PCR reads, TCRdb lists one record per CDR3 protein. The sample lists some 550,000 distinct CDR3 sequences; around 16% were seen once. Sequenced sample: blood. Receptors were obtained from a woman in her thirties or forties with Graves' ophthalmopathy.

This clonotype was observed at least ten times. The chain couples TRBV29-1 to TRBJ2-7; D is ambiguous. Trimming removed 1 base at V and 6 bases at J, with 10 bases between. The V gene's germline CDR1 is SQVTM and CDR2 ANQGSEA. The CDR3 has 12 residues. This chain's CDR3 is CSVEAIGREQYF. CDR3 nucleotide sequence: TGCAGCGTTGAAGCCATCGGGCGCGAGCAGTACTTC.

Many counts were recorded for this clonotype. CDR3 in amino acids: CSASLRQGATDTQYF. The CDR3 coding sequence is TGCAGTGCTAGCCTGCGACAGGGGGCGACAGATACGCAGTATTTT. The J gene is TRBJ2-3, the V gene TRBV20-1, with 10 bases matching TRBD1. Germline CDR1 reads DFQATT; CDR2 reads SNEGSKA (reference sequence). The CDR3 has 15 residues. The V segment lost 3 bases and the J segment 3 bases; nucleotides outside the gene matches: 6.

About this clonotype: A much larger clone lies one base from this, so it may be a read error. This is likely a read error, given that the CDR3 carries no conserved phenylalanine or tryptophan at its end. The gene calls are TRBV7-3 and TRBJ1-1; D is uncertain. CDR1 and CDR2 (germline): SGHTA, FQGTGA. The ends were cut back, 5 bases at V and 2 bases at J, with 9 bases in the middle. The CDR3 runs to 13 residues. Here the CDR3 DNA reads TGTGCCAGCAGCAGATACAGAAACACTGAAGCTTTCCTT. This sequence encodes CASSRYRNTEAFL.

The CDR3 reads CASSGEAGGPGDEQFF. CDR3 DNA sequence: TGTGCCAGCAGCGGGGAGGCGGGAGGGCCTGGCGATGAGCAGTTCTTC. The chain uses TRBV7-8 and TRBJ2-1; TRBD2 agrees at 9 bases. Trimming cost V 5 bases and J 8 bases; bases outside gene matches: 13. The germline CDR1 and CDR2 sequences are SGHVS and FQNEAQ. There are 16 residues in the CDR3.

This clonotype has at least ten counts. Mismatch with germline at one junction end may stem from a read error. J is TRBJ2-5 and V is TRBV2; D gene ambiguous. Germline CDR1 SNHLY, CDR2 FYNNEI. The CDR3 has 13 amino acids. The CDR3 region has the DNA TGTGCCAGCAGTGGGGAAAACCATGAGACCCAGTACTTC. Translation: CASSGENHETQYF.

The rearrangement joins TRBV6-1 to TRBJ2-3, with TRBD2 identical over 11 bases. J gave up 8 bases and V 5 bases, and 9 bases lay outside the gene matches. The CDR3 is 15 amino acids. Germline V gene sequence: CDR1 MNHNS, CDR2 SASEGT. CDR3 sequence (DNA): TGTGCCAGCAGTTTAGCGGGGGGGCAACAACCTACGCAGTATTTT. Its translation: CASSLAGGQQPTQYF.

This clonotype was detected many times. The CDR3 is CASSPGTGGSGELFF. In DNA, the CDR3 is TGTGCCAGTAGTCCCGGGACAGGGGGTTCAGGGGAGCTGTTTTTT. The chain combines TRBV19 with TRBJ2-2; TRBD1 matches at 11 bases. The germline gives CDR1 LNHDA, CDR2 SQIVND (reference sequence). The CDR3 spans 15 residues. V shed 5 bases, J shed 8 bases, and the junction held 7 bases outside the gene matches.

This clonotype showed up just a few times. The gene calls are TRBV20-1 and TRBJ2-7; D gene unclear. This CDR3 is built from 14 residues. The ends were cut back, 0 bases at V and 3 bases at J, with 12 bases in the middle. Germline V gives CDR1 DFQATT, CDR2 SNEGSKA (reference sequence). The CDR3 reads CSARDRNGYYEQYF. The CDR3 DNA reads as TGCAGTGCTAGAGATCGAAACGGATACTACGAGCAGTACTTC.

This clonotype was recorded many times. The V call is TRBV3-1, the J call TRBJ2-2; D possibly corresponds to TRBD2 (6 bases). The CDR3 totals 16 residues. In germline, CDR1 is LGHDT, CDR2 YNNKEL (reference sequence). The ends were cut back, 2 bases at V and 5 bases at J, with 15 bases in the middle. The chain's CDR3 is CASSQYGGTATGELFF. The CDR3 DNA reads TGTGCCAGCAGCCAATACGGGGGTACAGCGACCGGGGAGCTGTTTTTT.

This clonotype has a count of ten or more. The rearrangement uses TRBV18 and TRBJ1-5; D gene unclear. Looked up from germline, CDR1 is KGHSH and CDR2 is LQKENI. This CDR3 is 14 amino acids long. Trimming took off 2 bases at V and 3 bases at J, with 8 bases between the two ends. As DNA, the CDR3 is TGTGCCAGCTCACCAGTTTATCTCAATCAGCCCCAGCATTTT. Translated, it gives CASSPVYLNQPQHF.

The gene calls are TRBV18 and TRBJ1-5; 8 bases are shared with TRBD1. CDR3 length: 19 amino acids. The junction had 15 bases not matched to a gene; V was cut back by 5 bases and J by 0 bases. The germline CDR1 and CDR2 sequences are KGHSH and LQKENI. Here the CDR3 DNA reads TGTGCCAGCTCAGAGAGGACAGGGTCTCCAACCTATAGCAATCAGCCCCAGCATTTT. Amino acids: CASSERTGSPTYSNQPQHF.

This clonotype was seen more than once but under ten times. The chain couples TRBV10-3 to TRBJ2-1; no reliable D call. The CDR3 spans 14 residues. Germline CDR1 reads ENHRY; CDR2 reads SYGVKD. V lost 6 bases, J lost 5 bases, and 14 bases lay in between. The CDR3 spells CAIRNTQANNEQFF. DNA for the CDR3: TGTGCCATCAGAAACACGCAGGCCAACAATGAGCAGTTCTTC.

This clonotype showed up many times. This rearrangement joins TRBV20-1 to TRBJ1-1, with TRBD1 as a possible D gene (5 bases). The CDR3 contains 14 residues. The germline gives CDR1 DFQATT, CDR2 SNEGSKA (reference sequence). The V end lost 1 base, the J end lost 3 bases, and 12 bases lay between the germline ends. CDR3 residues: CSARGGGGDTEAFF. The CDR3 DNA reads TGCAGTGCTAGAGGGGGGGGTGGGGACACTGAAGCTTTCTTT.

This clonotype occurred many times. This chain connects TRBV28 to TRBJ2-6, with D possibly TRBD1 on 6 matching bases. Trimming removed 6 bases from V and 0 bases from J, with 15 bases in between. Germline values: CDR1 MDHEN, CDR2 SYDVKM. The CDR3 is made up of 17 amino acids. DNA for the CDR3: TGTGCCAGCAGCCAAGGGGGTTCTCCCTCTGGGGCCAACGTCCTGACTTTC. This codes for CASSQGGSPSGANVLTF.

The rearrangement joins TRBV7-9 to TRBJ1-4, with D perhaps matching TRBD1 (6 bases). Trimming removed 1 base at V and 3 bases at J, with 12 bases between. Germline-derived CDR1 and CDR2 are SEHNR and FQNEAQ (reference sequence). The CDR3 consists of 16 residues. This CDR3 is CASSLEEQGANEKLFF. The DNA of the CDR3 is TGTGCCAGCAGCTTAGAGGAACAGGGAGCTAATGAAAAACTGTTTTTT.

This rearrangement joins TRBV28 to TRBJ1-1, with TRBD1 matching over 9 bases. With V trimmed by 2 bases and J by 5 bases, 9 bases remained unmatched. The CDR3 has 16 amino acids. Germline V gives CDR1 MDHEN, CDR2 SYDVKM. The CDR3 sequence is CASSLLPGQGGTEAFF. CDR3 nucleotides: TGTGCCAGCAGTTTACTTCCGGGACAGGGAGGTACTGAAGCTTTCTTT.

In its sample, this clonotype was seen many times. This chain joins TRBV18 and TRBJ2-7, with unresolved D. Germline CDR1 and CDR2: KGHSH and LQKENI. The germline V and J ends were trimmed by 2 bases and 7 bases, with 12 bases remaining between them. The CDR3 covers 13 residues. DNA of the CDR3: TGTGCCAGCTCACCAACAGACCTCGGGGAGCAGTACTTC. It is translated as CASSPTDLGEQYF.

This clonotype appeared many times. The gene calls are TRBV3-1 and TRBJ2-3; 7 bases map to TRBD2. Germline loops: CDR1 LGHDT, CDR2 YNNKEL (reference sequence). V shed 2 bases, J shed 7 bases, and the junction held 9 bases outside the gene matches. The CDR3 length is 15 residues. This chain's CDR3 is CASSQRPGGGNTQYF. In DNA form, the CDR3 reads TGTGCCAGCAGCCAACGGCCGGGAGGAGGCAATACGCAGTATTTT.

This chain uses TRBV3-1 with TRBJ2-3; 9 positions agree with TRBD2. The germline CDR1 and CDR2 sequences are LGHDT and YNNKEL (reference sequence). The length of the CDR3 is 15 residues. V lost 8 bases, J lost 1 base, and 7 bases stayed unmatched. The CDR3 bases are TGTGCCAGCGGTTATATAGCGGGAGGCACAGATACGCAGTATTTT. Translating gives CASGYIAGGTDTQYF.

The DNA of the CDR3 is TGTGCCAGCAGGCCAGGGGTAGCGGGAGCCAGAGCGGTCACCCAGTACTTC. Translating it yields CASRPGVAGARAVTQYF. The V gene is TRBV7-9, the J gene TRBJ2-5, with TRBD2 matching 9 bases. Trimming at V came to 6 bases and at J to 8 bases, leaving 19 bases not matched to a gene. In germline, CDR1 is SEHNR, CDR2 FQNEAQ (reference sequence). CDR3 length: 17 amino acids.

This clonotype showed up many times. The gene calls are TRBV30 and TRBJ2-1; TRBD1 is a possible D gene (5 bases). This CDR3 is built from 13 residues. V lost 4 bases to trimming and J lost 15 bases, with 22 bases between them. Germline V lookup: CDR1 GTSNPN, CDR2 SVGIG (reference sequence). As DNA, the CDR3 is TGTGCCTGGACAAAGGGTCGGGTGGACACCCCGTTCTTC. Translation: CAWTKGRVDTPFF.

The chain joins TRBV5-1 to TRBJ1-2; D gene ambiguous. The CDR3 consists of 13 residues. The germline V and J ends were trimmed by 4 bases and 5 bases, with 12 bases remaining between them. In germline, CDR1 is SGHRS, CDR2 YFSETQ. CDR3: CASSTGPRYGYTF. DNA of the CDR3: TGCGCCAGCAGCACCGGGCCACGGTATGGCTACACCTTC.

The chain's CDR3 is CASRPDSATGELFF. The DNA for the CDR3 is TGTGCCAGCAGACCTGACAGCGCCACCGGGGAGCTGTTTTTT. The chain carries TRBV7-2 and TRBJ2-2; maybe TRBD1 (5 bases). The CDR3 is 14 residues long. V was trimmed by 6 bases and J by 4 bases, leaving 12 bases between them. The germline V gene has CDR1 SGHTA and CDR2 FQGNSA.

This clonotype has just a few counts. In DNA, the CDR3 is TGTGCCAGCAAAGACAGGGATCACACCGGGGAGCTGTTTTTT. Protein sequence: CASKDRDHTGELFF. V usage is TRBV6-4 and J usage is TRBJ2-2; TRBD1 agrees at 7 bases. Unmatched junction bases numbered 5, after V lost 7 bases and J lost 3 bases. There are 14 residues in the CDR3. Germline-derived CDR1 and CDR2 are MRHNA and SNTAGT.

This clonotype has just a few counts. The chain joins TRBV7-6 to TRBJ2-1; D assignment may be TRBD1 or TRBD2 (6 bases each). V lost 2 bases and J lost 5, with 10 bases in between. Germline assignment: CDR1 SGHVS and CDR2 FNYEAQ. This CDR3 is 14 amino acids long. CDR3 residues: CASSLRGENNEQFF. The CDR3 bases are TGTGCCAGCAGCTTAAGGGGGGAGAACAATGAGCAGTTCTTC.

This clonotype was seen at least ten times. J is TRBJ2-7 and V is TRBV18, with D perhaps TRBD2 (6 bases). Germline assignment: CDR1 KGHSH and CDR2 LQKENI. This CDR3 contains 14 residues. Trimming pared 5 bases from V and 2 bases from J, leaving 13 bases between. The CDR3 coding sequence is TGTGCCAGCTCATCGGGAGACGGGCCCTACGAGCAGTACTTC. Protein: CASSSGDGPYEQYF. Together with reference TRBV18 and TRBJ2-7, the CDR3 gives the full variable domain: NAGVMQNPRHLVRRRGQEARLRCSPMKGHSHVYWYRQLPEEGLKFMVYLQKENIIDESGMPKERFSAEFPKEGPSILRIQQVVRGDSAAYFCASSSGDGPYEQYFGPGTRLTVT.

This clonotype showed up many times. The chain carries TRBV6-2 or TRBV6-3 and TRBJ2-3, with D hard to call. Trimming removed 2 bases at V and 10 bases at J, with 13 bases between. This CDR3 has 13 amino acids. CDR1 and CDR2 from the germline V gene are MNHEY and SVGEGT. The CDR3 region has the DNA TGTGCCAGCAGTTACCCTGAGGCCCCATCGCAGTATTTT. Its translation is CASSYPEAPSQYF.

This clonotype has ten or more counts. The chain uses TRBV5-1 and TRBJ2-3; D remains ambiguous. Trimming shortened V by 0 bases and J by 2 bases, and 7 bases separated the two germline ends. This CDR3 has 14 amino acids. The germline gives CDR1 SGHRS, CDR2 YFSETQ. CDR3 in DNA: TGCGCCAGCAGCTTGGAAATCCCCACAGATACGCAGTATTTT. Translated, it gives CASSLEIPTDTQYF.

A word on this clonotype: This clone may be a read error of a much larger clone one base away. This rearrangement joins TRBV6-1 to TRBJ2-5; 8 bases match TRBD2. This CDR3 has 16 amino acids. Germline V gives CDR1 MNHNS, CDR2 SASEGT. This chain's CDR3 is CASTPDSGGAWENQYF. The CDR3 DNA follows: TGTGCCAGCACCCCAGACAGCGGGGGAGCCTGGGAGAACCAGTACTTC.